The subject of this entry is one T cell receptor beta chain. Its matching antigen is unknown. A much larger clone lies a single base off, so this may be a read error. These data originate in a study of T-cell reconstitution after alpha-beta-depleted transplantation in children. Study conclusions and caveats: Day-60 TCRbeta diversity that was high in some patients was derived from surviving recipient T cells and thymic progenitors. T-cell counts and diversity at one year following transplant were attributed mainly to newly produced T cells. Reportedly, only several hundred clones from non-depleted graft cells drove alpha-beta T-cell counts at about two months.

The germline V gene has CDR1 LGHNA and CDR2 YSLEER. CDR3 length: 15 amino acids. This sample's TCRbeta library carried unique molecular identifier barcodes. One entry per CDR3 protein results from TCRdb running MiXCR on the PCR reads. The repertoire holds about 74,000 distinct CDR3 sequences, with around an eighth as singletons. The origin of this receptor is a male patient aged 2 to 9 who had a stem cell transplant for acute lymphoblastic leukemia, so the T cells may come from the graft donor. The V and J genes are TRBV4-3 and TRBJ2-1; 8 bases match TRBD2. The sample here was PBMCs, mostly from graft donor cells, taken 180 days after TCRalphabeta/CD19-depleted stem cell transplant. CDR3 region: CAISGLAGGYNEQFF. As DNA, the CDR3 is TGCGCCATCAGCGGACTAGCTGGGGGTTACAATGAGCAGTTCTTC.